Given below is one T cell receptor (beta chain) in context. The data stem from a study of cytomegalovirus exposure and HLA in healthy donors. A multiplex PCR was run with 60 Vbeta primers and 13 Jbeta primers. Assay used: immunoSEQ multiplex PCR; TCRdb lists only in-frame clones, some missing. The table has roughly 120,000 clones, over 60% seen once; the top ten hold roughly 3.5%. This TCR was recovered from a human donor in good health. The sample was PBMCs.

CDR3: CASSLSRGPSSYNEQFF. Written as DNA, the CDR3 is TGTGCCAGCAGCTTATCGCGGGGTCCGAGCTCCTACAATGAGCAGTTCTTC. The V call is TRBV11-3, the J call TRBJ2-1; D perhaps matches TRBD2 (6 bases). The CDR3 extends over 17 amino acids. V was pared by 2 bases and J by 0 bases, with 14 bases between. Germline V gene sequence: CDR1 SGHNT, CDR2 YENEEA.